The clone carrying this T cell receptor beta chain occurred a few times. Its antigen is not identified. This entry belongs to a study of type 1 and type 2 diabetes patients. As for the study in general: The whole study generated 18,976,912 paired-end reads. General observations from the study: Highly-expanded CD4+ clones were few in type 2 diabetes, median one, about 3.9% of reads. Age and gender were not matched between study groups.

Genomic DNA was the PCR template. The TCR beta CDR3 region was amplified using 30 forward and 13 reverse primers. TCRdb independently ran MiXCR on the multiplex PCR reads; one entry per CDR3 protein. Seen here are some 250,000 distinct CDR3 sequences, 40% to 50% observed once, and the top ten hold roughly an eighth. CDR3 size: 14 residues. Germline V gene lookup returns CDR1 MNHNS and CDR2 SASEGT. V lost 6 bases to trimming and J lost 2 bases; unmatched junction nucleotides: 6. Sequencing was performed on peripheral blood mononuclear cells (PBMCs). The sequence derives from a man between 18 and 29 years old with type 2 diabetes. The chain has TRBV6-1 and TRBJ2-7, with 8 nucleotides matching TRBD1. The CDR3 spells CASRVAGQAYEQYF. CDR3 sequence (DNA): TGTGCCAGCAGGGTGGCGGGACAGGCCTACGAGCAGTACTTC.